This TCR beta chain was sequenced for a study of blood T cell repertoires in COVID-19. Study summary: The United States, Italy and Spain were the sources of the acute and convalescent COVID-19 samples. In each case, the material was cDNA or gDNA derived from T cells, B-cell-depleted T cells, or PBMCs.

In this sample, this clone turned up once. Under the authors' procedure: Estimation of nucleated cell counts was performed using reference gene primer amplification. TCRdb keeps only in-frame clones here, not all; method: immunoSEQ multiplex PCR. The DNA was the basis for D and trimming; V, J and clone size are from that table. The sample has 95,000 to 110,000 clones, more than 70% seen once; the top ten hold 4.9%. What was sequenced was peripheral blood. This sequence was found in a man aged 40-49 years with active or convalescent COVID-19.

CDR3 sequence (DNA): TGTGCCACCAGTGTGACTAGCGGGAAGCACAATGAGCAGTTCTTC. This gives the protein CATSVTSGKHNEQFF. The chain recombines TRBV24-1 with TRBJ2-1; the match to TRBD2 covers 11 bases. V was pared by 5 bases and J by 5 bases, with 4 bases of the junction left unmatched. The germline V gene encodes CDR1 KGHDR and CDR2 SFDVKD. The CDR3 is made up of 15 amino acids.